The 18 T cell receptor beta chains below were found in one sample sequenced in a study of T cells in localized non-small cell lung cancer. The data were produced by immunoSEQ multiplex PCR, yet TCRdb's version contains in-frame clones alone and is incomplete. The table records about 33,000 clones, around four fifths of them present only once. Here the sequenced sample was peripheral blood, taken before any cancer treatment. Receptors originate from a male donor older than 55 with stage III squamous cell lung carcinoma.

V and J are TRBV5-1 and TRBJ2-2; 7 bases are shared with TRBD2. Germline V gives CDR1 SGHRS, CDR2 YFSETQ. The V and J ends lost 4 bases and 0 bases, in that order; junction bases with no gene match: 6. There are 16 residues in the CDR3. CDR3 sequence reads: CASSPGLIANTGELFF. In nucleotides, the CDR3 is TGCGCCAGCAGCCCGGGACTAATCGCGAACACCGGGGAGCTGTTTTTT.

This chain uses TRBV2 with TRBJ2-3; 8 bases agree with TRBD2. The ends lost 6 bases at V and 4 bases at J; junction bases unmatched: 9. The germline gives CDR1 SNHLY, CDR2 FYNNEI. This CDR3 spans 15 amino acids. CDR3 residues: CASSTAGEGPDTQYF. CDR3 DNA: TGTGCCAGCAGCACAGCGGGGGAAGGTCCAGATACGCAGTATTTT.

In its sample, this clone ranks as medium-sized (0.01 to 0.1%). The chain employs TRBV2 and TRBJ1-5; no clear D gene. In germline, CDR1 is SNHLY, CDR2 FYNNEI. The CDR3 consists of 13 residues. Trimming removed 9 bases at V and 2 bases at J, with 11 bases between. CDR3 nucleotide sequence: TGTGCCAGAGGTGAAGAGGGCAATCAGCCCCAGCATTTT. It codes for CARGEEGNQPQHF. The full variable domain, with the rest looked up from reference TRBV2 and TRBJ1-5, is EPEVTQTPSHQVTQMGQEVILRCVPISNHLYFYWYRQILGQKVEFLVSFYNNEISEKSEIFDDQFSVERPDGSNFTLKIRSTKLEDSAMYFCARGEEGNQPQHFGDGTRLSIL.

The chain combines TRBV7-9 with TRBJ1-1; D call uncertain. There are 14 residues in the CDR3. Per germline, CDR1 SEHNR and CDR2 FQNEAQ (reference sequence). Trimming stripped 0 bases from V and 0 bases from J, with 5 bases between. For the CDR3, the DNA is TGTGCCAGCAGCTTAGCGCCTATGAACACTGAAGCTTTCTTT. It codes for CASSLAPMNTEAFF.

CDR3 loop: CASSLEWDNEQFF. CDR3 coding DNA: TGTGCCAGCAGCTTGGAATGGGACAATGAGCAGTTCTTC. The chain recombines TRBV5-4 with TRBJ2-1; the D is unclear. This CDR3 comprises 13 residues. Per germline, CDR1 SGHNT and CDR2 YYREEE (reference sequence). Trimming stripped 0 bases from V and 5 bases from J, with 6 bases between.

CDR3 sequence: CASSFPPRTEKLFF. The CDR3, as DNA: TGTGCCAGCAGTTTCCCCCCAAGGACGGAAAAACTGTTTTTT. The rearrangement joins TRBV28 to TRBJ1-4, with unresolved D. Trimming shortened V by 3 bases and J by 8 bases, and 13 bases separated the two germline ends. CDR1 and CDR2 from the germline V gene are MDHEN and SYDVKM. The CDR3 is made up of 14 amino acids.

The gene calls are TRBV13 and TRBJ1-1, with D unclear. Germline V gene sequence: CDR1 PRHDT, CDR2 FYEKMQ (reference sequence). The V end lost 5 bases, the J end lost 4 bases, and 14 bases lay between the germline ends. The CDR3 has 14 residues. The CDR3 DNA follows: TGTGCCAGCAGCGTAGACATATTTGCCACTGAAGCTTTCTTT. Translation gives CASSVDIFATEAFF.

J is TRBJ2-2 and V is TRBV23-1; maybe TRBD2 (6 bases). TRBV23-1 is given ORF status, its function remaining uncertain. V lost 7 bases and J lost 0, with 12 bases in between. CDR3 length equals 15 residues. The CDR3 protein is CASTTGDPNTGELFF. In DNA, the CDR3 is TGCGCCAGCACCACGGGGGATCCGAACACCGGGGAGCTGTTTTTT.

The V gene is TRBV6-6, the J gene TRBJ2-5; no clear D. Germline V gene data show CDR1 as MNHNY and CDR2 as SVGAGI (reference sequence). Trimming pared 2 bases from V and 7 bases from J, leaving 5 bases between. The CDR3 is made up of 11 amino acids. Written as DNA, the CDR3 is TGTGCCAGCAGTTACGTGGGGACCCAGTACTTC. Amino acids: CASSYVGTQYF.

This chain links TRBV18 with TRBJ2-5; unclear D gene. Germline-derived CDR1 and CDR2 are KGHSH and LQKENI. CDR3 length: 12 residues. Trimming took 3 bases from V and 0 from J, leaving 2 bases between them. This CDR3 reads CASSPYQETQYF. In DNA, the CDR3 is TGTGCCAGCTCACCGTACCAAGAGACCCAGTACTTC.

The CDR3 here is CASSLDIVAGGGETQYF. The CDR3 DNA reads as TGTGCCAGCAGCTTAGATATCGTAGCGGGAGGCGGGGAGACCCAGTACTTC. V gene TRBV11-2 combines with J gene TRBJ2-5; 10 positions match TRBD2. J was trimmed by 5 bases and V by 0 bases; bases with no gene match: 9. This CDR3 is built from 17 residues. CDR1 and CDR2 from the germline V gene are SGHAT and FQNNGV.

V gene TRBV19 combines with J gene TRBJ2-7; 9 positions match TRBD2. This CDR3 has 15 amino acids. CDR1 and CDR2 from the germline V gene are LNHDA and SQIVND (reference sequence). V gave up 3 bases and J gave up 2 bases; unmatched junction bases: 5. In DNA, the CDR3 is TGTGCCAGTAGTATCCGCCCTAGCGGGACCTACGAGCAGTACTTC. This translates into CASSIRPSGTYEQYF. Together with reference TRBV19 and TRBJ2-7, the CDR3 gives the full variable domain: DGGITQSPKYLFRKEGQNVTLSCEQNLNHDAMYWYRQDPGQGLRLIYYSQIVNDFQKGDIAEGYSVSREKKESFPLTVTSAQKNPTAFYLCASSIRPSGTYEQYFGPGTRLTVT.

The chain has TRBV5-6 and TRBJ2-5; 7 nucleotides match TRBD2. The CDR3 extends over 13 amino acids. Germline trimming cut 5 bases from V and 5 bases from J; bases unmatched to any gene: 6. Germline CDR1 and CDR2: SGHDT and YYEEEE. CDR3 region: CASSRSGVETQYF. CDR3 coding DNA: TGTGCCAGCAGTCGGAGCGGGGTGGAGACCCAGTACTTC.

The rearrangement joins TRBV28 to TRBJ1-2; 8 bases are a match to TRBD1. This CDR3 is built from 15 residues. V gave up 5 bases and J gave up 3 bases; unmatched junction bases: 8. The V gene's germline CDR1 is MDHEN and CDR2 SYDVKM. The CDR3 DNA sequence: TGTGCCAGCAGTCCCGCCTCGGACAGGGACTATGGCTACACCTTC. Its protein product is CASSPASDRDYGYTF.

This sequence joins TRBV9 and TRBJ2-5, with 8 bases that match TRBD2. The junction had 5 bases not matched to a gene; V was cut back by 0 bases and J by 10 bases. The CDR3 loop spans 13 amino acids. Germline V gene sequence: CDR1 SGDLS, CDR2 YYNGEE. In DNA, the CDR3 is TGTGCCAGCAGCGTAGTTCCGGGGGGGATCCAGTACTTC. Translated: CASSVVPGGIQYF.

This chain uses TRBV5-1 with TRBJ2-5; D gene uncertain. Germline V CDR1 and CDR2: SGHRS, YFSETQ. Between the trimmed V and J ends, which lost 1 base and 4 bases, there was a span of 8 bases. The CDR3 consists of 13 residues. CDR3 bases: TGCGCCAGCAGCTTGTACTATTCAGAGACCCAGTACTTC. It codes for CASSLYYSETQYF.

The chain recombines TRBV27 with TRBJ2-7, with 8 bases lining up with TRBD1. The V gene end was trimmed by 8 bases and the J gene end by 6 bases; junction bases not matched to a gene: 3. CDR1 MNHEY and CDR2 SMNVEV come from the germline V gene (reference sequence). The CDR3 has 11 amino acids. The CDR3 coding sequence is TGTGCCAGCCAAACAGGGGGCGAGCAGTACTTC. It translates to CASQTGGEQYF.

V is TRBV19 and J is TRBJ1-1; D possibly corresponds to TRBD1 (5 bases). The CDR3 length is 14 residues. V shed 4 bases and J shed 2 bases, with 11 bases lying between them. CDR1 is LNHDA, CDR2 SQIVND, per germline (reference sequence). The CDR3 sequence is CASSTSRDNTEAFF. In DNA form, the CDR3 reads TGTGCCAGTAGTACCAGCCGGGACAACACTGAAGCTTTCTTT.